This T cell receptor beta chain was retrieved from a study of blood T cell repertoires in COVID-19. Sequenced by immunoSEQ multiplex PCR; TCRdb stores in-frame clones only, minus some. The data show under 95,000 clones, with around 80% seen just once and about 25% held by the top ten. The CDR3 length is 14 residues. Trimming stripped 4 bases from V and 3 bases from J, with 14 bases between. Per germline, CDR1 SGHRS and CDR2 YFSETQ. This TCR derives from a man between 60 and 75 years old with active or convalescent COVID-19. The V gene is TRBV5-1, the J gene TRBJ2-7; tentative D call: TRBD1 (6 bases). Sequenced: peripheral blood. CDR3: CASSAGQRGYEQYF. For the CDR3, the DNA is TGCGCCAGCAGCGCAGGACAGCGCGGCTACGAGCAGTACTTC. The variable domain in full, with the rest retrieved from reference TRBV5-1 and TRBJ2-7, is KAGVTQTPRYLIKTRGQQVTLSCSPISGHRSVSWYQQTPGQGLQFLFEYFSETQRNKGNFPGRFSGRQFSNSRSEMNVSTLELGDSALYLCASSAGQRGYEQYFGPGTRLTVT.